The source of this T cell receptor (beta chain) is a study of blood T cells in healthy people across ages. As for the study in general: Per two T cells, template switching captured roughly one barcoded beta molecule. The study, taken as a whole, reports: Across the age range, TCR beta diversity per million T cells fell in a roughly linear way.

In regard to this clonotype: What it binds is unknown.

Donation came from healthy Caucasian individuals in Russia who were aged about 6 to 95. V dropped 4 bases and J dropped 8 bases, with 17 bases sitting between them. Germline V gene lookup returns CDR1 LNHDA and CDR2 SQIVND (reference sequence). The CDR3 covers 15 residues. Sample-barcoded 5' priming and a J-beta primer mix drove a second PCR of about 6 to 12 cycles. Carrying 12 random nucleotides, a template-switch adaptor labeled each individual cDNA molecule. One entry per CDR3 protein results from TCRdb running MiXCR on the 5' RACE reads. The profile covers roughly 570,000 distinct CDR3 sequences, with 27% appearing a single time and about 18% taken by the ten largest.

V usage is TRBV19 and J usage is TRBJ1-4; possibly TRBD1 for D (5 bases). Input material: blood. The source of this sequence is an older woman in good health. The CDR3 bases are TGTGCCAGTAGTAGCAGTAGGGGACGGAACGAAAAACTGTTTTTT. It codes for CASSSSRGRNEKLFF.